One and the same sample provided the 30 T cell receptor beta chains below, sequenced in a study of blood T cell repertoires in COVID-19. Method: immunoSEQ multiplex PCR; TCRdb's copy keeps in-frame clones and lacks some. Of around 86,000 clones in the sample, about 85% were seen once. What was sequenced was peripheral blood. Source of these receptors: a man older than 75 with acute or convalescent COVID-19.

The V gene is TRBV19, the J gene TRBJ2-5; no clear D. CDR1 and CDR2 from the germline V gene are LNHDA and SQIVND (reference sequence). The CDR3 contains 12 residues. V lost 5 bases and J lost 7, with 11 bases in between. CDR3 protein: CASSVHSGTQYF. As DNA, the CDR3 is TGTGCCAGTAGTGTCCACAGTGGGACCCAGTACTTC.

This sequence joins TRBV6-5 and TRBJ1-3; the D gene is possibly TRBD1 (6 bases). Germline values: CDR1 MNHEY, CDR2 SVGAGI. The CDR3 spans 15 residues. Trimming stripped 5 bases from V and 1 base from J, with 12 bases between. The CDR3 sequence is CASSRGAESGNTIYF. As DNA, the CDR3 is TGTGCCAGCAGTCGGGGGGCTGAGTCTGGAAACACCATATATTTT.

The rearrangement uses TRBV18 and TRBJ1-1, with a weak D call TRBD1 (5 bases). The germline gives CDR1 KGHSH, CDR2 LQKENI. This CDR3 has 14 residues. The V end was cut by 2 bases, the J end by 1 base, with 8 bases between. The CDR3 DNA reads as TGTGCCAGCTCACCATTACAGGAGAACACTGAAGCTTTCTTT. The encoded protein is CASSPLQENTEAFF.

This chain's CDR3 is CSASGLENTDTQYF. Here the CDR3 DNA reads TGCAGTGCTAGTGGTCTAGAGAACACAGATACGCAGTATTTT. The rearrangement links TRBV20-1 to TRBJ2-3, with D hard to call. The germline V and J ends were trimmed by 3 bases and 2 bases, with 12 bases remaining between them. Germline V gives CDR1 DFQATT, CDR2 SNEGSKA (reference sequence). The CDR3 has 14 residues.

The chain links TRBV6-5 to TRBJ2-1; possibly TRBD1 for D (5 bases). The germline V gene encodes CDR1 MNHEY and CDR2 SVGAGI. The CDR3 loop spans 12 amino acids. V was trimmed by 7 bases and J by 4 bases, leaving 8 bases between them. CDR3 sequence (DNA): TGTGCCAGCACCGACAGTTACAATGAGCAGTTCTTC. Its translation: CASTDSYNEQFF.

The genes are TRBV24-1 and TRBJ2-7; weak D call: TRBD2 (5 bases). This CDR3 comprises 13 residues. The germline V gene has CDR1 KGHDR and CDR2 SFDVKD. V dropped 4 bases and J dropped 7 bases, with 13 bases sitting between them. CDR3 region: CATSDGGRREQYF. In nucleotides, the CDR3 is TGTGCCACCAGTGACGGAGGCCGGAGGGAGCAGTACTTC.

V is TRBV18 and J is TRBJ1-2; D is perhaps TRBD1 (5 bases). Per the germline V gene, CDR1 is KGHSH and CDR2 is LQKENI. Trimming stripped 3 bases from V and 4 bases from J, with 12 bases between. There are 14 residues in the CDR3. The CDR3 DNA sequence: TGTGCCAGCTCACCGGCCCCCGACAGCTATGGCTACACCTTC. Translated: CASSPAPDSYGYTF.

V and J are TRBV19 and TRBJ2-7; 12 nucleotides line up with TRBD1. The CDR3 consists of 14 residues. Germline CDR1 and CDR2: LNHDA and SQIVND (reference sequence). With V trimmed by 9 bases and J by 6 bases, 9 bases remained unmatched. CDR3 bases: TGTGCCAGCCACGCCGGGACAGGGGGCTCCGAGCAGTACTTC. Amino acids: CASHAGTGGSEQYF.

The table lists this clone with a few counts. V gene TRBV5-1 combines with J gene TRBJ1-1, with D perhaps TRBD1 (6 bases). The germline V gene encodes CDR1 SGHRS and CDR2 YFSETQ. The germline V and J ends were trimmed by 4 bases and 2 bases, with 12 bases remaining between them. There are 14 residues in the CDR3. CDR3 coding DNA: TGCGCCAGCAGCCATTCCAGGGGTAACACTGAAGCTTTCTTT. The encoded protein is CASSHSRGNTEAFF.

The chain employs TRBV19 and TRBJ1-5; 9 bases line up with TRBD1. This CDR3 is built from 15 residues. J was trimmed by 4 bases and V by 5 bases; bases with no gene match: 6. Germline lookup yields CDR1 LNHDA and CDR2 SQIVND (reference sequence). CDR3 bases: TGTGCCAGTAGTGGACCGGGACAGGGAAATCAGCCCCAGCATTTT. This gives the protein CASSGPGQGNQPQHF.

The gene calls are TRBV28 and TRBJ1-2; D is unresolved. There are 13 residues in the CDR3. Germline CDR1 and CDR2: MDHEN and SYDVKM. V lost 3 bases to trimming and J lost 4 bases, with 9 bases between them. The CDR3 is CASSLGRSYGYTF. CDR3 nucleotide sequence: TGTGCCAGCAGTTTGGGCCGAAGCTATGGCTACACCTTC.

The V call is TRBV6-5, the J call TRBJ2-1, with TRBD2 as a possible D gene (6 bases). The CDR3 is 12 residues long. Trimming left V 5 bases short and J 11 bases short, with 13 bases between. The germline V gene has CDR1 MNHEY and CDR2 SVGAGI. The CDR3 region is CASSRDSRQQFF. The CDR3 DNA reads TGTGCCAGCAGTCGGGACTCACGCCAGCAGTTCTTC.

The chain combines TRBV7-6 with TRBJ2-3; weak D call: TRBD2 (6 bases). V lost 1 base to trimming and J lost 1 base, with 9 bases between them. In germline, CDR1 is SGHVS, CDR2 FNYEAQ. This CDR3 spans 15 amino acids. Here the CDR3 reads CASSLGGGRTDTQYF. The CDR3 DNA reads as TGTGCCAGCAGCTTAGGCGGAGGGCGCACAGATACGCAGTATTTT.

This clone was detected only once. The CDR3 DNA follows: TGTGCCAGCAGAAGACAGGATTCACAGTATTTT. Translating gives CASRRQDSQYF. This chain uses TRBV6-6 with TRBJ2-3; tentative D call: TRBD1 (6 bases). Trimming took off 6 bases at V and 12 bases at J, with 13 bases between the two ends. CDR3 length: 11 amino acids. Germline V gene sequence: CDR1 MNHNY, CDR2 SVGAGI (reference sequence).

The chain employs TRBV6-1 and TRBJ1-2; D is perhaps TRBD1 (5 bases). Germline CDR1 and CDR2: MNHNS and SASEGT. CDR3 length: 15 amino acids. The ends were cut back, 0 bases at V and 4 bases at J, with 12 bases in the middle. The CDR3, as DNA: TGTGCCAGCAGTGAAGCTCCCGCAGGGTCCTATGGCTACACCTTC. It codes for CASSEAPAGSYGYTF.

This sequence joins TRBV5-4 and TRBJ2-3, with TRBD2 matching 7 bases. The CDR3 sequence is 14 residues long. J was trimmed by 1 base and V by 6 bases; bases with no gene match: 5. Germline loops: CDR1 SGHNT, CDR2 YYREEE (reference sequence). This CDR3 is CASMAAGRTDTQYF. The DNA for the CDR3 is TGTGCCAGCATGGCAGCGGGACGCACAGATACGCAGTATTTT.

The chain joins TRBV20-1 to TRBJ2-1, with 11 positions matching TRBD2. CDR1 and CDR2 from the germline V gene are DFQATT and SNEGSKA (reference sequence). The CDR3 is 15 residues long. V trimming: 3 bases; J trimming: 6 bases; junction bases outside the gene matches: 7. This chain's CDR3 is CSASIISGRANEQFF. The CDR3 region has the DNA TGCAGTGCTAGTATAATTAGCGGGAGGGCCAATGAGCAGTTCTTC.

The chain combines TRBV5-4 with TRBJ1-4; D remains unclear. The CDR3 totals 15 residues. Germline lookup yields CDR1 SGHNT and CDR2 YYREEE (reference sequence). Trimming removed 0 bases at V and 4 bases at J, with 10 bases between. The CDR3 is CASSLGGRSNEKLFF. The CDR3 nucleotides read TGTGCCAGCAGCTTGGGCGGGCGTAGTAATGAAAAACTGTTTTTT.

The V gene is TRBV21-1, the J gene TRBJ1-5. TRBV21-1 is deemed a pseudogene. There are 16 residues in the CDR3. CDR3 coding DNA: TGTGCCAGCAGCAAAGGGCGGGGCGGTAGCAATCAGCCCCAGCATTTT. Its protein product is CASSKGRGGSNQPQHF.

The chain carries TRBV4-3 and TRBJ2-2; D is uncertain. V lost 2 bases to trimming and J lost 2 bases, with 12 bases between them. The CDR3 has 16 amino acids. The V gene's germline CDR1 is LGHNA and CDR2 YSLEER. The CDR3 coding sequence is TGCGCCAGCAGCCAACCTATGGGCAGTAACACCGGGGAGCTGTTTTTT. Translation gives CASSQPMGSNTGELFF.

This chain links TRBV5-1 with TRBJ1-4; 8 positions match TRBD1. The germline CDR1 and CDR2 sequences are SGHRS and YFSETQ. The CDR3 sequence is 13 residues long. V dropped 5 bases and J dropped 8; count of bases not matched to a gene: 5. CDR3 sequence reads: CASRETGEEKLFF. DNA of the CDR3: TGCGCCAGCAGGGAGACAGGGGAGGAAAAACTGTTTTTT.

This chain connects TRBV6-2 or TRBV6-3 to TRBJ2-5, with D maybe TRBD2 (6 bases). The CDR3 spans 16 residues. Trimming left V 6 bases short and J 3 bases short, with 20 bases between. Germline V CDR1 and CDR2: MNHEY, SVGEGT. The CDR3 is CASSPRRAGRKETQYF. CDR3 DNA sequence: TGTGCCAGCAGCCCTAGGAGGGCAGGGAGGAAAGAGACCCAGTACTTC.

The V gene is TRBV7-2, the J gene TRBJ2-1, with TRBD1 matching over 8 bases. This CDR3 has 14 amino acids. J was trimmed by 7 bases and V by 0 bases; bases with no gene match: 2. Per the germline V gene, CDR1 is SGHTA and CDR2 is FQGNSA. Here the CDR3 reads CASSLAQGANEQFF. The CDR3 DNA reads TGTGCCAGCAGCTTAGCCCAGGGGGCGAATGAGCAGTTCTTC.

The chain combines TRBV9 with TRBJ2-7, with 8 bases that match TRBD2. Germline V gene lookup returns CDR1 SGDLS and CDR2 YYNGEE. J gave up 1 base and V 0 bases, and 3 bases lay outside the gene matches. The CDR3 totals 15 residues. The CDR3 spells CASSVDPSGSYEQYF. The DNA of the CDR3 is TGTGCCAGCAGCGTAGACCCTAGCGGGTCCTACGAGCAGTACTTC.

The genes are TRBV7-2 and TRBJ2-5, with TRBD2 matching 7 bases. There are 15 residues in the CDR3. Per the germline V gene, CDR1 is SGHTA and CDR2 is FQGNSA. The trim removed 6 bases at V and 4 bases at J, leaving 11 bases unmatched. In DNA, the CDR3 is TGTGCCAGCAGTCAGATCACGGGAGGTCGAGAGACCCAGTACTTC. Protein sequence: CASSQITGGRETQYF.

In its sample, this clone was seen once. This chain uses TRBV5-1 with TRBJ1-2, with 9 bases aligning to TRBD1. The junction had 13 bases not matched to a gene; V was cut back by 4 bases and J by 6 bases. CDR3 size: 16 residues. The germline V gene has CDR1 SGHRS and CDR2 YFSETQ. Here the CDR3 reads CASSPMGAGQGHGYTF. CDR3 DNA sequence: TGCGCCAGCAGCCCGATGGGGGCGGGACAGGGACATGGCTACACCTTC.

This chain uses TRBV5-6 with TRBJ2-5; 10 bases match TRBD1. Germline trimming cut 3 bases from V and 5 bases from J; bases unmatched to any gene: 10. The CDR3 has 16 amino acids. The germline V gene encodes CDR1 SGHDT and CDR2 YYEEEE. The CDR3 spells CASSSFWGQGFETQYF. CDR3 nucleotide sequence: TGTGCCAGCAGCTCCTTTTGGGGACAGGGGTTTGAGACCCAGTACTTC.

The gene calls are TRBV19 and TRBJ2-7, with 13 nucleotides matching TRBD2. Germline loops: CDR1 LNHDA, CDR2 SQIVND (reference sequence). Losses at the gene ends were 4 bases for V and 6 bases for J; bases not matched to a gene: 9. This CDR3 has 16 amino acids. In DNA, the CDR3 is TGTGCCAGTAGTACTGGACTAGCGGGAGTGTATGGCGAGCAGTACTTC. This encodes CASSTGLAGVYGEQYF.

This chain joins TRBV7-9 and TRBJ2-1; 11 bases line up with TRBD1. The CDR3 is 16 amino acids. With 4 bases clipped from V and 5 bases from J, the junction kept 7 bases outside the gene matches. CDR1 is SEHNR, CDR2 FQNEAQ, per germline (reference sequence). The CDR3 here is CASSSPPGQGDNEQFF. CDR3 in DNA: TGTGCCAGCAGCTCCCCGCCGGGACAGGGGGACAATGAGCAGTTCTTC. Full variable domain (outside the CDR3, taken from reference TRBV7-9 and TRBJ2-1): DTGVSQNPRHKITKRGQNVTFRCDPISEHNRLYWYRQTLGQGPEFLTYFQNEAQLEKSRLLSDRFSAERPKGSFSTLEIQRTEQGDSAMYLCASSSPPGQGDNEQFFGPGTRLTVL.

This chain uses TRBV30 with TRBJ1-3; D remains unclear. V was clipped by 1 base and J by 0 bases, with 7 bases between them. The CDR3 runs to 14 residues. CDR1 and CDR2 (germline): GTSNPN, SVGIG (reference sequence). The CDR3 loop reads CAWSGSPSGNTIYF. For the CDR3, the DNA is TGTGCCTGGAGTGGTAGCCCCTCTGGAAACACCATATATTTT.